This TCR beta chain was documented in a study of shared clonotypes between healthy human individuals. Study-wide results and caveats: Tissues were not sampled, only blood, and their repertoires likely differ. Memory subsets generally showed smaller estimated richness than naive subsets did.

Data came from immunoSEQ multiplex PCR; TCRdb stores just in-frame clones and leaves some out. The sample lists roughly 300,000 clones, around 79% occurring once. The CDR3 covers 17 residues. J gave up 0 bases and V 2 bases, and 9 bases lay outside the gene matches. Germline loops: CDR1 LGHNA, CDR2 YNFKEQ. The donors, healthy adults who were HIV-negative, had experienced no recent acute infections or vaccinations. This clone came up once. As yet, its antigen is unknown. What was sequenced was memory CD4+ T cells sorted from blood. Described subset: CD45RA-negative fraction. The chain combines TRBV4-2 with TRBJ2-5, with 7 positions matching TRBD1. This TCR was recovered from a man under 40 in good health. Written as DNA, the CDR3 is TGTGCCAGCAGCCAATCAAGCGTTAGGGGGCACCAAGAGACCCAGTACTTC. It specifies CASSQSSVRGHQETQYF.